The rows below give T cell receptor beta chains drawn from one sample of a study of neurological immune-mediated disorders. TCRdb analysed the 5' RACE reads with MiXCR anew, one entry per CDR3 protein. The table has about 45,000 distinct CDR3 sequences, roughly 12% seen once. The specimen was PBMCs. These receptors originate from a man aged 30 to 39 in good health. The CDR3 runs from the conserved cysteine through the conserved F or W. D genes are given only for firm matches. Size is omitted from some rows. Given values are once, few, many or a class for expanded clones.

v_gene	d_gene	j_gene	abundance	CDR3aa	CDR3nt
TRBV5-1	TRBD2	TRBJ2-3	.	CASSRVLTASGLSTDTQYF	TGCGCCAGCAGCCGAGTCCTCACTGCTAGCGGGCTTAGCACAGATACGCAGTATTTT
TRBV3-1	.	TRBJ2-2	many	CASSQNTGELFF	TGTGCCAGCAGCCAGAACACCGGGGAGCTGTTTTTT
TRBV29-1	.	TRBJ1-2	many	CSVDGYTF	TGCAGCGTTGATGGCTACACCTTC
TRBV10-2	.	TRBJ1-4	many	CASNLQGWGEKLFF	TGCGCCAGCAACTTACAGGGTTGGGGTGAAAAACTGTTTTTT
TRBV5-6	.	TRBJ2-7	many	CASSLFENEQYF	TGTGCCAGCAGCTTGTTCGAGAACGAGCAGTACTTC
TRBV28	.	TRBJ2-1	many	CATRGDSYNEQFF	TGTGCCACCCGGGGAGACTCCTACAATGAGCAGTTCTTC
TRBV5-1	.	TRBJ2-7	.	CASSVFSTYEQYF	TGCGCCAGCAGCGTGTTCTCAACCTACGAGCAGTACTTC
TRBV5-1	.	TRBJ2-2	many	CASSFQGPDTGELFF	TGCGCCAGCAGTTTTCAGGGACCAGACACCGGGGAGCTGTTTTTT
TRBV9	.	TRBJ1-2	many	CASRANYGYTF	TGTGCCAGCAGAGCTAACTATGGCTACACCTTC
TRBV5-5	.	TRBJ2-7	.	CASSFRGQDEQYF	TGTGCCAGCAGCTTCAGGGGCCAGGACGAGCAGTACTTC
TRBV7-6	.	TRBJ2-5	few	CASSRGISGSETQYF	TGTGCCAGCAGCCGGGGTATCTCCGGGAGTGAGACCCAGTACTTC
TRBV29-1	TRBD2	TRBJ2-1	many	CSVDSAGGPNEQFF	TGCAGCGTTGATTCAGCGGGAGGGCCGAATGAGCAGTTCTTC
TRBV14	TRBD2	TRBJ2-7	many	CASSPSRRTSGNPPYEQYF	TGTGCCAGCAGCCCGAGTCGGAGGACTAGCGGGAATCCCCCGTACGAGCAGTACTTC
TRBV12-3/TRBV12-4	TRBD2	TRBJ2-1	many	CASSKSTLAGGYEQFF	TGTGCCAGCAGTAAGTCCACTCTAGCGGGAGGCTATGAGCAGTTCTTC
TRBV15	.	TRBJ1-1	.	CVTSRRGTGGTEAFF	TGTGTCACCAGCCGGCGGGGTACTGGAGGCACTGAAGCTTTCTTT
TRBV29-1	.	TRBJ2-1	many	CSVETGGLYNEQFF	TGCAGCGTTGAGACCGGGGGTCTCTACAATGAGCAGTTCTTC
TRBV20-1	.	TRBJ1-1	many	CSAREGNTEAFF	TGCAGTGCTAGAGAGGGGAACACTGAAGCTTTCTTT
TRBV29-1	.	TRBJ1-1	many	CSGALQGESVRAFF	TGCAGCGGGGCCTTACAGGGAGAGTCGGTGCGTGCTTTCTTT
TRBV10-3	.	TRBJ1-1	many	CAISDRPNTEAFF	TGTGCCATCAGTGACAGACCGAACACTGAAGCTTTCTTT
TRBV10-3	TRBD1	TRBJ2-4	many	CAISEGWTGADIQYF	TGTGCCATCAGTGAGGGCTGGACAGGGGCCGACATTCAGTACTTC
TRBV14	.	TRBJ1-3	many	CASSQNSGNTIYF	TGTGCCAGCAGCCAAAACAGCGGCAACACCATATATTTT
TRBV20-1	.	TRBJ2-1	many	CSAIYGVALQQFF	TGCAGTGCTATATATGGGGTGGCACTCCAGCAGTTCTTC
TRBV28	.	TRBJ1-2	many	CASSLEVLNGYTF	TGTGCCAGCAGTTTGGAGGTTTTGAATGGCTACACCTTC
TRBV5-1	.	TRBJ2-7	many	CASSPAGYEQYF	TGCGCCAGCAGCCCAGCGGGTTACGAGCAGTACTTC
TRBV6-5	TRBD1	TRBJ2-1	.	CASSSGTGVINEQFF	TGTGCCAGCAGTTCCGGGACAGGGGTGATCAATGAGCAGTTCTTC
TRBV21-1	.	TRBJ2-7	many	CASSKGPGKSYEQYF	TGTGCCAGCAGCAAAGGTCCAGGGAAGTCCTACGAGCAGTACTTC
TRBV5-5	.	TRBJ1-2	many	CASSRDYDPTGYHGYTF	TGTGCCAGCAGCCGCGATTACGATCCAACAGGGTATCATGGCTACACCTTC
TRBV5-6	.	TRBJ2-2	many	CASSFGANTGELFF	TGTGCCAGCAGCTTTGGAGCGAACACCGGGGAGCTGTTTTTT
TRBV24-1	.	TRBJ2-3	many	CATSDPRQHNGADTQYF	TGTGCCACCAGTGATCCCCGTCAGCACAACGGGGCAGATACGCAGTATTTT
TRBV11-2	.	TRBJ1-2	.	CASSASYGYTF	TGTGCCAGCAGCGCCTCCTATGGCTACACCTTC
TRBV7-9	.	TRBJ2-6	many	CASSHPLDQRVSSGANVLTF	TGTGCCAGCAGCCACCCACTCGACCAGAGAGTTAGCTCTGGGGCCAACGTCCTGACTTTC
TRBV5-1	TRBD2	TRBJ2-3	.	CASSSIPLAGTTDTQYF	TGCGCCAGCAGCTCAATCCCTTTAGCGGGAACCACAGATACGCAGTATTTT
TRBV20-1	TRBD2	TRBJ2-1	many	CSADGTSGYNEQFF	TGCAGTGCTGACGGGACTAGCGGTTACAATGAGCAGTTCTTC
TRBV14	.	TRBJ1-3	many	CASSQRGGLWSGNTIYF	TGTGCCAGCAGCCAGCGTGGAGGTCTATGGTCTGGAAACACCATATATTTT
TRBV5-1	TRBD1	TRBJ2-7	many	CASSSPGQGTYEQYF	TGCGCCAGCAGCTCACCGGGACAGGGGACCTACGAGCAGTACTTC
TRBV21-1	.	TRBJ2-4	many	CASSKVEGHIQYF	TGTGCCAGCAGCAAAGTTGAGGGGCACATTCAGTACTTC
TRBV12-3/TRBV12-4	.	TRBJ1-1	many	CASSSQQSWTEAFF	TGTGCCAGCAGTTCCCAGCAGAGTTGGACTGAAGCTTTCTTT
TRBV12-3/TRBV12-4	.	TRBJ2-7	many	CASSLRLEGGYEQYF	TGTGCCAGCAGTTTAAGACTCGAGGGGGGTTACGAGCAGTACTTC
TRBV28	TRBD2	TRBJ2-1	few	CASSSTIAGGYNEQFF	TGTGCCAGCAGTTCAACAATAGCGGGGGGATACAATGAGCAGTTCTTC
TRBV13	.	TRBJ1-1	few	CASSQGHGAFF	TGTGCCAGCAGCCAGGGCCATGGGGCTTTCTTT
TRBV4-1	TRBD2	TRBJ2-3	.	CASSQRASGEDMQYF	TGCGCCAGCAGCCAGAGGGCCAGCGGGGAAGATATGCAGTATTTT
TRBV29-1	.	TRBJ2-4	many	CSVQGGNIQYF	TGCAGCGTTCAAGGGGGTAACATTCAGTACTTC